The clone carrying this TCR beta chain was observed a handful of times. Germline V lookup: CDR1 MGHRA, CDR2 YSYEKL. The CDR3 spans 16 residues. V lost 3 bases, J lost 4 bases, and 6 bases stayed unmatched. At the survey level, the v3.0 immunoSEQ assay was run. TCRdb keeps only in-frame clones here, not all; method: immunoSEQ multiplex PCR. The repertoire consists of 13,000 to 15,000 clones, with just over 75% occurring once and the leading ten covering 15% to 25%. These data belong to a study of long-term antiretroviral therapy in people with HIV. The sequencing here drew on unsorted PBMCs, taken 1.3 years before starting antiretroviral therapy. The J gene is TRBJ2-2, the V gene TRBV4-1, with 9 bases aligning to TRBD1. This clonotype was sampled from a middle-aged man with HIV. The CDR3 protein is CASSHPQGAVTGELFF. The CDR3 region has the DNA TGCGCCAGCAGCCACCCACAGGGGGCAGTCACCGGGGAGCTGTTTTTT.